Each of the 20 T cell receptor beta chains below was sequenced from the same sample in a study of blood T cell repertoires in COVID-19 (TCRdb year 2020). The library was generated by the immunoSEQ multiplex PCR assay. What TCRdb holds here is the immuneACCESS table cut down to in-frame rearrangements. Part of the clones is not present; checked against another copy, under half of the missing clones reflect an unresolved V gene, and the others are unexplained. The sample table holds 300,000 to 450,000 clones, of which 70% to 90% were seen once. Of the sample, about 10% falls within the top ten clones. Sequenced sample: peripheral blood. These receptor sequences come from a woman in her twenties or thirties with COVID-19, enrolled during active disease.

The gene calls are TRBV12-3 or TRBV12-4 and TRBJ2-3; maybe TRBD2 (6 bases). This CDR3 is 12 amino acids long. The V end lost 3 bases, the J end lost 11 bases, and 12 bases lay between the germline ends. This chain's CDR3 is CASSFPGSWQYF. CDR3 in DNA: TGTGCCAGCAGTTTCCCCGGGAGCTGGCAGTATTTT.

V is TRBV24-1 and J is TRBJ2-7, with 10 bases identical to TRBD1. The CDR3 extends over 15 amino acids. J was trimmed by 1 base and V by 3 bases; bases with no gene match: 2. Germline V gives CDR1 KGHDR, CDR2 SFDVKD. For the CDR3, the DNA is TGTGCCACCAGTGATGGGGGACAGGGGTCCTACGAGCAGTACTTC. Translating it yields CATSDGGQGSYEQYF.

V and J are TRBV2 and TRBJ2-2; D gene ambiguous. V was pared by 5 bases and J by 4 bases, with 17 bases between. This CDR3 is 16 amino acids long. Per germline, CDR1 SNHLY and CDR2 FYNNEI. CDR3 bases: TGTGCCAGCAGTTTTGACTCCCCCTCGGCCACCGGGGAGCTGTTTTTT. Translation: CASSFDSPSATGELFF.

This clone was observed a handful of times. The sample contains more than one DNA sequence encoding this CDR3. CDR3 protein: CASSGLAGDGYEQYF. The CDR3 region has the DNA TGTGCCAGCAGTGGACTAGCGGGAGACGGGTACGAGCAGTACTTC. This chain uses TRBV2 with TRBJ2-7, with 12 bases matching TRBD2. V lost 4 bases, J lost 4 bases, and 5 bases stayed unmatched. The CDR3 consists of 15 residues. Germline V gene lookup returns CDR1 SNHLY and CDR2 FYNNEI. Combining the CDR3 with reference TRBV2 and TRBJ2-7 gives the whole variable domain EPEVTQTPSHQVTQMGQEVILRCVPISNHLYFYWYRQILGQKVEFLVSFYNNEISEKSEIFDDQFSVERPDGSNFTLKIRSTKLEDSAMYFCASSGLAGDGYEQYFGPGTRLTVT.

This clone was counted a few times. J is TRBJ2-7 and V is TRBV7-2; 10 bases fit TRBD1. Germline CDR1 SGHTA, CDR2 FQGNSA. The CDR3 contains 14 residues. J gave up 7 bases and V 3 bases, and 6 bases lay outside the gene matches. The CDR3 DNA reads as TGTGCCAGCAGCTTCGACAGGGGGCAGATTGAGCAGTACTTC. Protein sequence: CASSFDRGQIEQYF.

The chain has TRBV27 and TRBJ1-2; TRBD1 agrees at 10 bases. J lost 6 bases, V lost 1 base, and 11 bases had no gene match. CDR3 length: 17 residues. Germline-derived CDR1 and CDR2 are MNHEY and SMNVEV (reference sequence). Written as DNA, the CDR3 is TGTGCCAGCAGTTTATTGCCTGCGGGGGGACAGGGGAATGGCTACACCTTC. It specifies CASSLLPAGGQGNGYTF.

The chain uses TRBV2 and TRBJ2-7; 10 bases are shared with TRBD1. The V and J ends lost 1 base and 3 bases, in that order; junction bases with no gene match: 6. This CDR3 comprises 16 residues. The germline gives CDR1 SNHLY, CDR2 FYNNEI. The DNA for the CDR3 is TGTGCCAGCAGTGAAGGGGTGGGGACAGGGGTCTACGAGCAGTACTTC. Residues: CASSEGVGTGVYEQYF.

V is TRBV30 and J is TRBJ2-7, with TRBD1 identical over 8 bases. Trimming took 3 bases from V and 3 from J; bases not matched to a gene: 7. Germline CDR1 GTSNPN, CDR2 SVGIG (reference sequence). This CDR3 comprises 14 residues. CDR3 bases: TGTGCCTGGAGCCGCGACAGGGGCTACTACGAGCAGTACTTC. It specifies CAWSRDRGYYEQYF.

The V gene is TRBV30, the J gene TRBJ2-7, with D possibly being TRBD1 (5 bases). CDR1 and CDR2 from the germline V gene are GTSNPN and SVGIG (reference sequence). Deletions cut 0 bases from V and 7 bases from J, with 10 bases between. The CDR3 extends over 12 amino acids. CDR3 protein: CAWSVGRVEQYF. Written as DNA, the CDR3 is TGTGCCTGGAGTGTAGGCAGGGTGGAGCAGTACTTC.

The chain combines TRBV6-6 with TRBJ2-4, with TRBD2 matching 10 bases. This CDR3 has 16 amino acids. V dropped 4 bases and J dropped 8; count of bases not matched to a gene: 11. The germline CDR1 and CDR2 sequences are MNHNY and SVGAGI (reference sequence). The chain's CDR3 is CASSSGLAGVGDIQYF. CDR3 DNA sequence: TGTGCCAGCAGTTCCGGTCTAGCGGGAGTGGGTGACATTCAGTACTTC.

The gene calls are TRBV3-1 (or the pseudogene TRBV3-2) and TRBJ2-3; 7 bases are a match to TRBD1. Trimming cost V 3 bases and J 7 bases; bases outside gene matches: 10. Germline loops: CDR1 LGHDT, CDR2 YNNKEL (reference sequence). This CDR3 spans 15 amino acids. The CDR3 loop is CASSQRGPSSNTQYF. In DNA form, the CDR3 reads TGTGCCAGCAGCCAGAGGGGGCCTTCGTCGAATACGCAGTATTTT.

The V call is TRBV19, the J call TRBJ2-3, with TRBD2 matching 7 bases. This CDR3 spans 15 amino acids. V lost 4 bases to trimming and J lost 5 bases; unmatched junction nucleotides: 9. Germline CDR1 is LNHDA and CDR2 is SQIVND (reference sequence). This CDR3 reads CASSTGTTMGDTQYF. Here the CDR3 DNA reads TGTGCCAGTAGTACCGGGACTACGATGGGAGATACGCAGTATTTT.

This clone was detected only once. The chain is built from TRBV20-1 and TRBJ2-3; 8 nucleotides agree with TRBD2. The J segment lost 5 bases and the V segment lost 3 bases, leaving 7 bases of the junction unmatched. The CDR3 runs to 14 residues. Germline V gene data show CDR1 as DFQATT and CDR2 as SNEGSKA (reference sequence). The CDR3 coding sequence is TGCAGTGCTAGTCGGGGGGGAGACGGAGATACGCAGTATTTT. It is translated as CSASRGGDGDTQYF.

V and J are TRBV5-4 and TRBJ2-5; D is unclear. V was clipped by 5 bases and J by 0 bases, with 14 bases between them. The germline V gene encodes CDR1 SGHNT and CDR2 YYREEE (reference sequence). The CDR3 loop spans 15 amino acids. This CDR3 is CASSLGFRDQETQYF. The CDR3 bases are TGTGCCAGCAGTCTGGGTTTTCGGGACCAAGAGACCCAGTACTTC.

The rearrangement links TRBV6-6 to TRBJ1-2, with 9 bases aligning to TRBD1. The CDR3 has 16 amino acids. With V trimmed by 5 bases and J by 4 bases, 11 bases remained unmatched. CDR1 is MNHNY and CDR2 is SVGAGI in the germline V gene (reference sequence). CDR3 in amino acids: CASSHPGDRAIYGYTF. CDR3 sequence (DNA): TGTGCCAGCAGTCACCCGGGGGACAGGGCTATCTATGGCTACACCTTC.

The sample holds one count of this clone. The chain employs TRBV4-3 and TRBJ1-4, with D tentatively TRBD1 (5 bases). Germline V gene sequence: CDR1 LGHNA, CDR2 YSLEER. The CDR3 is 16 amino acids. The V and J ends lost 0 bases and 2 bases respectively, with 10 bases between them. CDR3 protein: CASSQDPQATNEKLFF. The CDR3 DNA follows: TGCGCCAGCAGCCAAGATCCACAGGCGACTAATGAAAAACTGTTTTTT.

The V call is TRBV14, the J call TRBJ2-7; D is ambiguous. V lost 1 base and J lost 3, with 4 bases in between. Germline V gives CDR1 SGHDN, CDR2 FVKESK. CDR3 length: 12 amino acids. CDR3 sequence reads: CASSQGSYEQYF. The CDR3, as DNA: TGTGCCAGCAGCCAAGGCAGCTACGAGCAGTACTTC.

This clone showed up just once. The chain is built from TRBV2 and TRBJ2-2; 14 nucleotides agree with TRBD2. This CDR3 spans 20 amino acids. With V trimmed by 6 bases and J by 4 bases, 16 bases remained unmatched. Germline lookup yields CDR1 SNHLY and CDR2 FYNNEI. CDR3 coding DNA: TGTGCCAGCAGCGCCTCCGGGACTAGCGGGAGAAGTTGGGTCACCGGGGAGCTGTTTTTT. It encodes CASSASGTSGRSWVTGELFF.

The V call is TRBV5-6, the J call TRBJ2-7, with TRBD1 identical over 9 bases. The CDR3 contains 14 residues. Germline V CDR1 and CDR2: SGHDT, YYEEEE. The V segment lost 2 bases and the J segment 3 bases; nucleotides outside the gene matches: 3. In DNA form, the CDR3 reads TGTGCCAGCAGCTTATACAGGGGGCTCTACGAGCAGTACTTC. Its translation: CASSLYRGLYEQYF.

The rearrangement joins TRBV7-2 to TRBJ2-4, with D unresolved. CDR1 and CDR2 from the germline V gene are SGHTA and FQGNSA. The CDR3 runs 16 residues. Trimming removed 1 base at V and 0 bases at J, with 10 bases between. The CDR3 nucleotides read TGTGCCAGCAGCTTAGTGGGCAATGTAGCCAAAAACATTCAGTACTTC. It is translated as CASSLVGNVAKNIQYF.